This T cell receptor beta chain appears in the sequencing data of a study of cytomegalovirus exposure and HLA in healthy donors. Overall study findings and caveats: Per published reports, the classifier diagnosed cytomegalovirus status with high specificity and sensitivity.

Healthy bone marrow donors made up the donors. With V trimmed by 5 bases and J by 3 bases, 2 bases remained unmatched. This CDR3 comprises 14 residues. Germline CDR1 reads KGHSH; CDR2 reads LQKENI. Vbeta (60) and Jbeta (13) primers were used in the PCR. Method: immunoSEQ multiplex PCR; TCRdb's copy keeps in-frame clones and lacks some. The sample consists of roughly 180,000 clones, roughly 84% of them appearing once. To note about this clone: The antigen is not known.

Sequencing input: PBMCs. The rearrangement links TRBV18 to TRBJ2-3; 10 nucleotides match TRBD1. The source is a man aged 25-45 years in good health and CMV-seronegative. The CDR3 is CASSGDRGTDTQYF. In nucleotides, the CDR3 is TGTGCCAGCTCAGGGGACAGGGGAACAGATACGCAGTATTTT.